One T cell receptor (beta chain) is described in this entry. Its binding antigen is unknown. No much larger clonotype is one base removed from it; base qualities were not supplied. Participants in the prospective study were enrolled through a virtual design, were aged roughly 18 to 100 years, and lived in approximately 24 United States geographic areas. To assign participants to cohorts, the prospective study relied on clinical history that participants themselves reported in a screening survey and a study questionnaire. Recovered participants in ImmuneRACE Cohort 3 were defined by two consecutive negative NP/OP PCR tests, clearance by a healthcare professional, or resolution of symptoms. Each participant in the prospective study had whole blood, serum and a nasopharyngeal or oropharyngeal swab collected by mobile phlebotomists. Participants in the prospective study had the option to provide additional blood draws and questionnaires over a 2-month period. Blood samples from the prospective study were shipped frozen or at room temperature prior to DNA extraction.

The sample is drawn from a study of blood T cell repertoires in COVID-19 (dated by TCRdb to 2020 to 2021). Concerning the study at large: The collaborator samples originated in the United States, Italy and Spain and spanned the acute and convalescent phases of COVID-19. The prospective study material was composed of cDNA or gDNA derived from T cells, B-cell-depleted T cells, or PBMCs. The dataset comprised deeply sampled blood TCRbeta repertoires from subjects exposed to, actively infected with, or recovered from COVID-19. The repertoires were made available in a free public database intended to serve as a resource for research on the immune response to SARS-CoV-2. The samples were drawn from the first 160 participants of the ongoing ImmuneRACE study and from over 950 subjects provided by 6 global collaborators. The sample metadata nearly always contained a de-identified subject ID, COVID-19 status, age in years and sex. Where available, HLA class I and class II types were obtained from metadata supplied by the sample provider rather than from assay-based typing.

Counted from cysteine to phenylalanine, this CDR3 has 15 amino acids. CDR3 DNA only is kept here, 45 bases in frame from base 1. Deletion took 6 bases off V and 0 bases off J, with a span of 12 bases between the germline ends. CDR1 is given as SGHNT and CDR2 as YENEEA, both from the germline V gene. Broad study findings and their caveats: Clinical and demographic metadata were provided uncurated, with the amount varying by source and participant.

TCRbeta CDR3 regions were amplified from genomic DNA using the immunoSEQ Assay, a bias-controlled multiplex PCR. Per the source publication's procedure: The number of nucleated cells in each sample was estimated from the amplification of reference gene primers within the assay. To quantify the absolute abundance of each unique TCRbeta CDR3 rearrangement, sequence reads were collapsed and filtered. For each sample, productive Simpson clonality was calculated by taking the square root of Simpson's diversity index across productive rearrangements. TCRdb obtained this table from immuneACCESS and retained in-frame rearrangements with V and J assigned. These tables miss some clones; where compared with another copy, unresolved V genes account for less than half of the shortfall, and the remainder is unexplained. For V, J and clone size, that table is used; D and trimming come from the DNA. Recorded for this sample are just over 300,000 clones; 80% to 90% of them occurred a single time. The top ten constitute about 4.6% of the sample.

The specimen sequenced was PBMCs or T cells enriched from blood (not recorded which). The V and J segments used are TRBV11-3 and TRBJ1-3; the D gene is perhaps TRBD1, on 5 matching bases. This TCR derives from a man between 25 and 39 years old who had recovered from COVID-19. The bases read TGTGCCAGCAGTGAGACAGCTTACTCTGGAAACACCATATATTTT. Its coded protein is CASSETAYSGNTIYF.